This entry lists 28 T cell receptor beta chains sequenced from one sample in a study of blood T cells in healthy people across ages. A sample-barcoded 5' primer and a J-beta primer mix were used in a second PCR of roughly 7 to 12 cycles. A single record per CDR3 protein comes from TCRdb applying MiXCR to the 5' RACE reads. The sample carries roughly 1.9 million distinct CDR3 sequences, around 42% recorded once. Sequencing was performed on blood. The receptor source for this set is a human donor in good health.

This clonotype was detected a few times. The V gene is TRBV3-1, the J gene TRBJ1-1, with D possibly being TRBD1 (5 bases). Trimming took off 7 bases at V and 6 bases at J, with 15 bases between the two ends. This CDR3 is 13 amino acids long. The germline gives CDR1 LGHDT, CDR2 YNNKEL (reference sequence). The CDR3 DNA is TGTGCCAGCACCCTGACCCGGGGCGCTGAAGCTTTCTTT. As protein: CASTLTRGAEAFF.

The V gene is TRBV3-1, the J gene TRBJ1-2; D is unresolved. The V and J ends lost 1 base and 3 bases respectively, with 9 bases between them. There are 14 residues in the CDR3. Germline V gives CDR1 LGHDT, CDR2 YNNKEL (reference sequence). CDR3 in amino acids: CASSQAHTYYGYTF. CDR3 sequence (DNA): TGTGCCAGCAGCCAAGCTCACACCTACTATGGCTACACCTTC. Based on the CDR3 plus reference TRBV3-1 and TRBJ1-2, the full variable domain is DTAVSQTPKYLVTQMGNDKSIKCEQNLGHDTMYWYKQDSKKFLKIMFSYNNKELIINETVPNRFSPKSPDKAHLNLHINSLELGDSAVYFCASSQAHTYYGYTFGSGTRLTVV.

This clonotype has just one count. Germline is not matched at one junction end, which may reflect a read error. This rearrangement joins TRBV11-2 to TRBJ2-3; 8 positions match TRBD2. This CDR3 region has 17 residues. CDR1 SGHAT and CDR2 FQNNGV come from the germline V gene. CDR3 sequence (DNA): TGTGCCAGCAGCTTAGACCCCCCCCGGGGGGGCCGAGATGCGCAGTATTTT. It is translated as CASSLDPPRGGRDAQYF.

This clonotype was found once. Its ends do not fully match the called genes, so a read error is possible. CDR3 protein: CASSRRGSSNTEAFF. CDR3 bases: TGTGCTAGCAGCCGACGGGGGTCCTCGAACACTGAAGCTTTCTTT. The gene calls are TRBV13 and TRBJ1-1, with a possible D match to TRBD1 (5 bases). Per germline, CDR1 PRHDT and CDR2 FYEKMQ (reference sequence). The CDR3 contains 15 residues.

The J gene is TRBJ2-7, the V gene TRBV4-2; perhaps TRBD2 as D (5 bases). Germline V gene sequence: CDR1 LGHNA, CDR2 YNFKEQ. Trimming shortened V by 0 bases and J by 3 bases, and 15 bases separated the two germline ends. This CDR3 region has 16 residues. In DNA form, the CDR3 reads TGTGCCAGCAGCCAAGATTGGCTAGCAGGCGGCTACGAGCAGTACTTC. This gives the protein CASSQDWLAGGYEQYF.

The chain is built from TRBV2 and TRBJ1-2, with TRBD1 matching 8 bases. The CDR3 loop spans 15 amino acids. Germline CDR1 SNHLY, CDR2 FYNNEI. The V gene end was trimmed by 5 bases and the J gene end by 2 bases; junction bases not matched to a gene: 7. CDR3 sequence: CASSRQGFSNYGYTF. The CDR3, as DNA: TGTGCCAGCAGTAGACAGGGGTTTTCCAACTATGGCTACACCTTC.

In regard to this clonotype: A much bigger clone sits one base away, suggesting this may be a read error. The chain has TRBV7-2 and TRBJ2-7; possibly TRBD2 for D (5 bases). Germline CDR1 reads SGHTA; CDR2 reads FQGNSA. This CDR3 has 13 residues. Trimming shortened V by 5 bases and J by 4 bases, and 12 bases separated the two germline ends. The CDR3 sequence: CASSPPGKYEQYF. CDR3 DNA sequence: TGTGCCAGCAGCCCCCCCGGGAAGTACGAGCAGTACTTC.

This clonotype was recorded a few times. The gene calls are TRBV29-1 and TRBJ2-3; 7 positions match TRBD1. This CDR3 spans 12 amino acids. J lost 4 bases, V lost 7 bases, and 5 bases had no gene match. Germline CDR1 reads SQVTM; CDR2 reads ANQGSEA. The chain's CDR3 is CSATTGADTQYF. In DNA, the CDR3 is TGCAGCGCGACTACAGGGGCAGATACGCAGTATTTT.

This clonotype turned up a few times. The chain joins TRBV5-4 to TRBJ2-1, with TRBD2 identical over 11 bases. Unmatched junction bases numbered 8, after V lost 0 bases and J lost 6 bases. Germline V gene data show CDR1 as SGHNT and CDR2 as YYREEE (reference sequence). The CDR3 covers 17 residues. Written as DNA, the CDR3 is TGTGCCAGCAGCTTGGGACCGACTAGCGGGGTTGGCAATGAGCAGTTCTTC. Encoded protein: CASSLGPTSGVGNEQFF.

This clonotype has only a few counts. The chain has TRBV12-3 or TRBV12-4 and TRBJ2-3; no clear D gene. With 5 bases removed from V and 0 bases from J, the gap between germline ends came to 9 bases. The CDR3 contains 14 residues. The CDR3 protein is CASSPSFSTDTQYF. CDR3 in DNA: TGTGCCAGCAGTCCCTCTTTCAGCACAGATACGCAGTATTTT.

The V and J genes are TRBV11-2 and TRBJ2-2; 10 nucleotides match TRBD1. Germline V gives CDR1 SGHAT, CDR2 FQNNGV. V lost 4 bases and J lost 5; bases outside the gene matches: 7. This CDR3 is 16 amino acids long. Written as DNA, the CDR3 is TGTGCCAGCAGCTCACCGACAGGGGGCCGAACCGGGGAGCTGTTTTTT. It specifies CASSSPTGGRTGELFF. The variable domain in full, with the rest retrieved from reference TRBV11-2 and TRBJ2-2, is EAGVAQSPRYKIIEKRQSVAFWCNPISGHATLYWYQQILGQGPKLLIQFQNNGVVDDSQLPKDRFSAERLKGVDSTLKIQPAKLEDSAVYLCASSSPTGGRTGELFFGEGSRLTVL.

The DNA for the CDR3 is TGTGCCAACCAACAGGGTAGGGGTGGCTACACCTTC. This translates into CANQQGRGGYTF. The chain employs TRBV11-3 and TRBJ1-2; D may be TRBD1 (6 bases). Germline V CDR1 and CDR2: SGHNT, YENEEA. CDR3 length: 12 amino acids. V lost 10 bases, J lost 7 bases, and 16 bases lay in between.

The rearrangement joins TRBV9 to TRBJ2-1; D unclear. Trimming pared 3 bases from V and 8 bases from J, leaving 12 bases between. The CDR3 runs to 13 residues. The germline CDR1 and CDR2 sequences are SGDLS and YYNGEE. The CDR3 here is CASSENDWHEQFF. CDR3 sequence (DNA): TGTGCCAGCAGCGAAAACGATTGGCATGAGCAGTTCTTC.

The genes are TRBV6-1 and TRBJ2-7; D not resolved. The CDR3 has 14 amino acids. CDR1 is MNHNS and CDR2 is SASEGT in the germline V gene. The V end was cut by 6 bases, the J end by 1 base, with 13 bases between. The CDR3 protein is CASSQEFQSYEQYF. The CDR3 coding sequence is TGTGCCAGCAGCCAAGAATTCCAGTCCTACGAGCAGTACTTC.

CDR3 sequence reads: CASSDLRNGSYEQYF. The CDR3 DNA reads as TGTGCCAGCAGTGATCTCCGCAACGGGTCCTACGAGCAGTACTTC. V gene TRBV2 combines with J gene TRBJ2-7, with D hard to call. The CDR3 has 15 amino acids. Germline V lookup: CDR1 SNHLY, CDR2 FYNNEI. V was cut by 3 bases and J by 1 base, with 13 bases left in between.

Written as DNA, the CDR3 is TGTGCCAGCAGAGAGAGGAGTTCACCCCTCCACTTT. Protein product: CASRERSSPLHF. The chain recombines TRBV6-5 with TRBJ1-6; no definite D call. CDR1 is MNHEY and CDR2 is SVGAGI in the germline V gene. CDR3 length: 12 residues. V lost 6 bases and J lost 9, with 9 bases in between.

In the case of this clonotype: The germline gene is not matched at one end of the junction; a read error may be the cause. The rearrangement uses TRBV7-3 and TRBJ2-3, with TRBD2 identical over 11 bases. The germline V gene encodes CDR1 SGHTA and CDR2 FQGTGA. The CDR3 covers 21 residues. The CDR3 here is CASSNSGGATLANFSTDAQYF. CDR3 DNA sequence: TGTGCCAGCAGTAATAGCGGGGGGGCCACACTTGCCAACTTTAGCACAGATGCGCAGTATTTT.

The CDR3 region is CSVDFLGLGETQYF. The CDR3 DNA is TGCAGCGTTGATTTTCTGGGTTTAGGGGAGACCCAGTACTTC. The rearrangement joins TRBV29-1 to TRBJ2-5; D gene unclear. V was pared by 3 bases and J by 5 bases, with 16 bases between. The V gene's germline CDR1 is SQVTM and CDR2 ANQGSEA. The CDR3 has 14 residues.

The chain recombines TRBV29-1 with TRBJ1-4; D might be TRBD1 (6 bases). This CDR3 has 13 amino acids. CDR1 is SQVTM, CDR2 ANQGSEA, per germline. V shed 6 bases and J shed 7 bases, with 15 bases lying between them. For the CDR3, the DNA is TGCAGCGTGTCTGGGGGCACGGGTGAAAAACTGTTTTTT. This translates into CSVSGGTGEKLFF.

The V call is TRBV6-1, the J call TRBJ2-3; D is unresolved. The CDR3 loop spans 17 amino acids. V shed 5 bases and J shed 2 bases, with 20 bases lying between them. The germline gives CDR1 MNHNS, CDR2 SASEGT. CDR3 bases: TGTGCCAGCAGTCCTTATCCAGTCTCCCTCGACACAGATACGCAGTATTTT. It yields the protein CASSPYPVSLDTDTQYF.

V and J are TRBV5-6 and TRBJ2-2; the D is unclear. Germline CDR1 and CDR2: SGHDT and YYEEEE. The V end was cut by 0 bases, the J end by 5 bases, with 5 bases between. CDR3 length equals 13 residues. The CDR3 loop reads CASSLEQTGELFF. The CDR3 bases are TGTGCCAGCAGCTTGGAACAGACCGGGGAGCTGTTTTTT.

A few counts support this clonotype. This chain connects TRBV18 to TRBJ1-6; no firm D call. The CDR3 extends over 15 amino acids. Trimming left V 1 base short and J 7 bases short, with 11 bases between. Germline V lookup: CDR1 KGHSH, CDR2 LQKENI. This chain's CDR3 is CASSPQQGNNSPLHF. The CDR3 DNA is TGTGCCAGCTCACCACAGCAAGGAAACAATTCACCCCTCCACTTT.

This chain links TRBV2 with TRBJ2-1; 9 bases map to TRBD2. Trimming removed 3 bases from V and 0 bases from J; junction bases left unmatched: 15. There are 20 residues in the CDR3. CDR1 and CDR2 from the germline V gene are SNHLY and FYNNEI. The CDR3 bases are TGTGCCAGCAGTGATGAGAAGCGGGGGGCATATAGTCCCTCCTACAATGAGCAGTTCTTC. Translated, it gives CASSDEKRGAYSPSYNEQFF. Full variable domain (outside the CDR3, taken from reference TRBV2 and TRBJ2-1): EPEVTQTPSHQVTQMGQEVILRCVPISNHLYFYWYRQILGQKVEFLVSFYNNEISEKSEIFDDQFSVERPDGSNFTLKIRSTKLEDSAMYFCASSDEKRGAYSPSYNEQFFGPGTRLTVL.

V and J are TRBV20-1 and TRBJ2-1; tentatively, D is TRBD2 (5 bases). The CDR3 is made up of 14 amino acids. Germline V gives CDR1 DFQATT, CDR2 SNEGSKA (reference sequence). The ends were cut back, 6 bases at V and 1 base at J, with 13 bases in the middle. In nucleotides, the CDR3 is TGCAGTGCCGGCCTCCTAGCTTCCTACAATGAGCAGTTCTTC. Residues: CSAGLLASYNEQFF.

This clonotype occurred once. This chain uses TRBV7-2 with TRBJ2-3; perhaps TRBD2 as D (6 bases). Germline CDR1 SGHTA, CDR2 FQGNSA. The CDR3 loop spans 15 amino acids. The CDR3 DNA follows: TGTGTCGGCAGCTTAATGGGACTTCAAGCAGATACGCAGTATTTT. It codes for CVGSLMGLQADTQYF.

This clonotype was counted at least ten times. The CDR3 spells CARQRDDNEQFF. In nucleotides, the CDR3 is TGTGCCAGACAGAGAGATGACAATGAGCAGTTCTTC. The chain combines TRBV2 with TRBJ2-1; D is uncertain. The CDR3 spans 12 residues. Per germline, CDR1 SNHLY and CDR2 FYNNEI. V gave up 9 bases and J gave up 5 bases, with 11 bases separating them.

The genes are TRBV10-3 and TRBJ2-3; perhaps TRBD2 as D (6 bases). There are 16 residues in the CDR3. Trimming pared 5 bases from V and 2 bases from J, leaving 17 bases between. The germline V gene encodes CDR1 ENHRY and CDR2 SYGVKD. CDR3: CAISSSLGDFTDTQYF. In nucleotides, the CDR3 is TGTGCCATCAGTTCGTCACTTGGGGACTTCACAGATACGCAGTATTTT.

V gene TRBV5-6 combines with J gene TRBJ2-4, with D perhaps matching TRBD1 or TRBD2 (5 bases each). V lost 2 bases and J 7 bases, leaving 16 bases between the germline ends. This CDR3 contains 15 residues. Looked up from germline, CDR1 is SGHDT and CDR2 is YYEEEE. CDR3 protein: CASSFFGEGDNIQYF. DNA of the CDR3: TGTGCCAGCAGCTTTTTCGGTGAAGGGGACAACATTCAGTACTTC.